This T cell receptor beta chain appears in the sequencing data of a study of early T cells in non-severe SARS-CoV-2 infection. Unique molecular identifiers tagged individual cDNA molecules. TCRdb re-analysed the 5' RACE reads in MiXCR, keeping a single row per CDR3 protein. Altogether about 71,000 distinct CDR3 sequences are present, about 14% being singletons, with the ten largest covering about 4%. The starting material was whole blood, obtained at baseline. This TCR derives from an adult who was a healthcare worker with PCR-confirmed SARS-CoV-2 infection or an uninfected control (not recorded which).

The CDR3 sequence is CASIPVPWGEQFF. The CDR3 coding sequence is TGTGCCAGCATCCCTGTCCCCTGGGGTGAGCAGTTCTTC. The rearrangement links TRBV27 to TRBJ2-1; no definite D call. This CDR3 contains 13 residues. Trimming took off 7 bases at V and 9 bases at J, with 16 bases between the two ends. From germline, CDR1 is MNHEY and CDR2 SMNVEV (reference sequence).